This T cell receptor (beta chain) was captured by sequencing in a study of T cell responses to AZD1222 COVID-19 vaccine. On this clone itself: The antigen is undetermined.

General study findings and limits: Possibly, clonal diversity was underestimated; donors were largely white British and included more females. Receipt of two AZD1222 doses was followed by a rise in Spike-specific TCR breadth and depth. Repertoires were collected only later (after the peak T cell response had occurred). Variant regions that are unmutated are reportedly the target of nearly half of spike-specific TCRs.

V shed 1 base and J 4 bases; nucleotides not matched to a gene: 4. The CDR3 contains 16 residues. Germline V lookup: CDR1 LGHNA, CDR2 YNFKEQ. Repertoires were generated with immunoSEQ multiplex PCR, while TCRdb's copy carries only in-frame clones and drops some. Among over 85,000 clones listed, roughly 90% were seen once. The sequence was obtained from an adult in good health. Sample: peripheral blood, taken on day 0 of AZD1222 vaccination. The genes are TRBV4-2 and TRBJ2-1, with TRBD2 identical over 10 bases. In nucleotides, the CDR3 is TGTGCCAGCAGCCAAGTAGCGGGGGGCCAATACAATGAGCAGTTCTTC. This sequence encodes CASSQVAGGQYNEQFF.